This TCR beta chain was obtained from a study of T cell responses to AZD1222 COVID-19 vaccine. Study-level points and caveats: Seropositivity was recorded at baseline in only 5 or 6 AZD1222 recipients.

As for this clone: What it recognizes is unknown.

The repertoire was sequenced with immunoSEQ multiplex PCR; TCRdb's copy has only in-frame clones and lacks some. Among roughly 80,000 clones, 90% were seen once, and the ten largest hold approximately 5%. V gave up 10 bases and J gave up 7 bases, with 22 bases separating them. The CDR3 spans 14 residues. Germline V lookup: CDR1 WSHSY, CDR2 SAAADI. The TCR was taken from an adult who received the AZD1222 COVID-19 vaccine. J is TRBJ1-2 and V is TRBV10-2; maybe TRBD1 (6 bases). This material consisted of peripheral blood, taken 28 days after the second AZD1222 dose. The CDR3 DNA sequence: TGCGCCACTATCGGGACAACCCAAACGGGTGGCTACACCTTC. Amino acid sequence: CATIGTTQTGGYTF.